This T cell receptor beta chain was found in a study of T cells expressing NK-cell markers. The CDR3 loop spans 11 amino acids. TCRdb reworked the 5' RACE reads into one entry per CDR3 protein, no DNA. The sample's table shows fewer than 300,000 distinct CDR3 sequences. This sequence was found in a woman between 18 and 70 years old in good health. Sample: blood T cells: a sorted CD56 or NKG2C T cell subset, CD4+ or CD8+ T cells, or bulk PBMC T cells (not recorded which). V gene TRBV12-3 or TRBV12-4 combines with J gene TRBJ1-2. The CDR3 here is CASSSRFVYTF.